This TCR beta chain was documented in a study of CDR3 diversity in severe acne. MiXCR was run by TCRdb on the PCR reads, yielding one entry per CDR3 protein. The repertoire holds about 84,000 distinct CDR3 sequences, with roughly 51% as singletons. This clonotype was seen repeatedly, ten times or more. There are 15 residues in the CDR3. Trimming stripped 2 bases from V and 1 base from J, with 10 bases between. CDR1 is MNHEY and CDR2 is SVGAGI in the germline V gene. Sequences were obtained from blood. The sequence was collected from a male donor in good health, without acne. This chain uses TRBV6-5 with TRBJ2-3, with D tentatively TRBD2 (6 bases). The CDR3 is CASSYVASGTDTQYF. The CDR3 DNA sequence: TGTGCCAGCAGTTACGTCGCTAGCGGCACAGATACGCAGTATTTT.